A selection of T cell receptor beta chains follows, all from one sample in a study of TIL therapy for anti-PD-1-resistant metastatic lung cancer. Here immunoSEQ multiplex PCR was the method, and the copy in TCRdb shows in-frame clones only, minus some. The sample lists more than 50,000 clones, around 90% occurring once. Sequencing was performed on blood, taken at baseline. Receptors were obtained from a person between 25 and 80 years old with non-small cell lung cancer. The CDR3 runs from the conserved cysteine through the conserved F or W. The D gene is left open where the match is weak. Rows may omit the clone size; those that give it use once, few, many or a size class.

j_call d_call v_call clone_size cdr3_aa cdr3_nt
TRBJ2-7 NA TRBV6-5 once CASSYSLWAGAYEQYF TGTGCCAGCAGTTACTCTCTGTGGGCGGGCGCCTACGAGCAGTACTTC
TRBJ1-2 NA TRBV6-5 NA CASSPRDTPYGYTF TGTGCCAGCAGTCCCCGGGACACTCCCTATGGCTACACCTTC
TRBJ1-5 NA TRBV21-1 once CASSKGKRGQYSNQPQHF TGTGCCAGCAGCAAAGGGAAAAGGGGACAGTATAGCAATCAGCCCCAGCATTTT
TRBJ1-6 NA TRBV7-9 NA CASSRTAYNSPLHF TGTGCCAGCAGCCGGACAGCCTATAATTCACCCCTCCACTTT
TRBJ2-7 TRBD1 TRBV2 NA CASSRRDRGTYEQYF TGTGCCAGCAGTCGCCGGGACAGGGGGACCTACGAGCAGTACTTC
TRBJ1-1 NA TRBV10-3 NA CAISGSTEAFF TGTGCCATCAGTGGGTCCACTGAAGCTTTCTTT
TRBJ1-2 TRBD1 TRBV6-1 NA CASSEFRTGNGYTF TGTGCCAGCAGTGAGTTCCGGACAGGGAATGGCTACACCTTC
TRBJ1-5 TRBD1 TRBV5-6 NA CASSLLRGSNQPQHF TGTGCCAGCAGCTTGCTCAGGGGGAGCAATCAGCCCCAGCATTTT
TRBJ1-1 NA TRBV9 once CASSDVGMHTEAFF TGTGCCAGCAGCGATGTAGGGATGCACACTGAAGCTTTCTTT
TRBJ1-5 NA TRBV7-9 NA CASSLGTGVGNQPQHF TGTGCCAGCAGCTTAGGAACAGGAGTGGGCAATCAGCCCCAGCATTTT
TRBJ1-1 NA TRBV11-2 NA CASSPFTEAFF TGTGCCAGCAGCCCATTTACTGAAGCTTTCTTT
TRBJ1-1 NA TRBV27 NA CASSPRTTVNTEAFF TGTGCCAGCAGTCCACGGACGACGGTGAACACTGAAGCTTTCTTT
TRBJ2-1 NA TRBV9 NA CASSVDEGGFYNEQFF TGTGCCAGCAGCGTAGATGAGGGGGGCTTCTACAATGAGCAGTTCTTC
TRBJ2-5 NA TRBV25-1 NA CASREETQYF TGTGCCAGCAGAGAAGAGACCCAGTACTTC
TRBJ2-1 TRBD2 TRBV7-9 NA CASSLVGLAGVRSNEQFF TGTGCCAGCAGCTTAGTAGGCCTAGCGGGAGTCAGAAGCAATGAGCAGTTCTTC
TRBJ2-7 NA TRBV12-3/TRBV12-4 NA CASSLGSYEQYF TGTGCCAGCAGTTTAGGCTCCTACGAGCAGTACTTC
TRBJ2-5 NA TRBV9 NA CASSVGSLETQYF TGTGCCAGCAGCGTAGGTAGCCTAGAGACCCAGTACTTC
TRBJ1-1 NA TRBV27 NA CASSSLIGQHEAFF TGTGCCAGCAGTTCTCTGATCGGACAGCATGAAGCTTTCTTT
TRBJ2-2 TRBD1 TRBV16 NA CASSQGQGGTGELFF TGTGCCAGCAGCCAGGGACAGGGAGGCACCGGGGAGCTGTTTTTT
TRBJ1-6 NA TRBV4-1 NA CASSQGGGADNSPLHF TGCGCCAGCAGCCAAGGAGGAGGGGCCGATAATTCACCCCTCCACTTT
TRBJ1-1 NA TRBV12-3/TRBV12-4 NA CASRGNRELVAFF TGTGCCAGCAGGGGAAACAGGGAGCTTGTGGCTTTCTTT
TRBJ1-2 TRBD1 TRBV27 NA CASSRTGGSGYTF TGTGCCAGCAGTCGGACAGGGGGGAGCGGCTACACCTTC
TRBJ1-6 NA TRBV30 few CASAPGGGNSPLHF TGTGCCTCCGCACCGGGAGGGGGTAATTCACCCCTCCACTTT
TRBJ2-5 NA TRBV5-1 NA CASRFAEAQYF TGCGCCAGCAGGTTCGCCGAGGCCCAGTACTTC
TRBJ1-3 NA TRBV5-1 NA CASSLGLQVNSGNTIYF TGCGCCAGCAGCTTGGGGCTACAGGTGAACTCTGGAAACACCATATATTTT
TRBJ2-7 NA TRBV4-1 NA CASSQAGLSYEQYF TGCGCCAGCAGCCAAGCCGGCCTATCCTACGAGCAGTACTTC
TRBJ2-1 NA TRBV2 NA CASSEQKSSYNEQFF TGTGCCAGCAGTGAACAGAAAAGCTCCTACAATGAGCAGTTCTTC
TRBJ2-7 NA TRBV11-2 NA CATSRASYEQYF TGTGCCACCTCGAGGGCGTCCTACGAGCAGTACTTC
TRBJ2-3 NA TRBV28 NA CASSPGLITDTQYF TGTGCCAGCAGTCCGGGACTTATCACAGATACGCAGTATTTT
TRBJ1-2 NA TRBV4-1 NA CASSQERSTPYGYTF TGCGCCAGCAGCCAAGAGCGAAGCACTCCCTATGGCTACACCTTC
TRBJ2-1 NA TRBV10-1 NA CASSEAKRAEQFF TGCGCCAGCAGTGAGGCGAAGCGCGCTGAGCAGTTCTTC
TRBJ2-1 TRBD2 TRBV14 NA CASSQGPGLAGAIEQFF TGTGCCAGCAGCCAGGGACCGGGACTAGCGGGGGCAATCGAGCAGTTCTTC
TRBJ1-4 NA TRBV4-1 NA CASSQSRVNEKLFF TGCGCCAGCAGCCAATCAAGAGTAAATGAAAAACTGTTTTTT
TRBJ1-2 TRBD1 TRBV5-6 NA CASTPQGAYGYTF TGTGCCAGCACACCCCAGGGGGCTTATGGCTACACCTTC
TRBJ1-1 TRBD1 TRBV6-5 NA CASSLTGVGNTEAFF TGTGCCAGCAGCCTGACAGGGGTAGGGAACACTGAAGCTTTCTTT
TRBJ1-3 NA TRBV10-2 NA CASRSTSGGIYF TGCGCCAGCAGGAGTACCTCGGGAGGCATATATTTT
TRBJ2-7 TRBD1 TRBV19 NA CASSRSDRGTFGQYF TGTGCCAGTAGTAGATCGGACAGGGGGACATTCGGGCAGTACTTC
TRBJ2-7 TRBD2 TRBV3-1/TRBV3-2 NA CASSQEWSSGGAVGQYF TGTGCCAGCAGCCAAGAATGGTCGAGCGGGGGGGCCGTGGGGCAGTACTTC
TRBJ1-2 NA TRBV28 NA CAACHERDYGYTF TGTGCCGCTTGCCATGAGAGGGACTATGGCTACACCTTC
TRBJ2-5 TRBD2 TRBV4-1 NA CASSPEGGGEETQYF TGCGCCAGCAGCCCCGAGGGCGGGGGGGAAGAGACCCAGTACTTC
TRBJ1-5 TRBD1 TRBV27 few CASSPATGGGYQPQHF TGTGCCAGCAGTCCAGCGACAGGGGGTGGCTATCAGCCCCAGCATTTT
TRBJ1-1 TRBD1 TRBV2 NA CASSQDRGLGETEAFF TGTGCCAGCAGCCAAGACAGGGGGCTAGGGGAGACTGAAGCTTTCTTT
TRBJ2-7 NA TRBV7-8 NA CASSSSFAGPYEQYF TGTGCCAGCAGCTCCTCCTTTGCGGGCCCCTACGAGCAGTACTTC
TRBJ2-1 NA TRBV24-1 NA CATSDLGRRGSYNEQFF TGTGCCACCAGTGACCTAGGCCGACGGGGCTCCTACAATGAGCAGTTCTTC
TRBJ1-2 NA TRBV5-1 NA CASSLDAQVQNYGYTF TGCGCCAGCAGCTTGGATGCACAGGTGCAAAACTATGGCTACACCTTC
TRBJ2-1 NA TRBV24-1 NA CATSDGSNYNEQFF TGTGCCACCAGTGATGGGAGTAACTACAATGAGCAGTTCTTC
TRBJ1-5 NA TRBV2 NA CASTSGVSQPQHF TGTGCCAGCACCTCGGGGGTCTCTCAGCCCCAGCATTTT
TRBJ2-1 TRBD2 TRBV28 NA CASSTSSGSNEQFF TGTGCCAGCAGCACTTCTAGCGGGAGTAATGAGCAGTTCTTC
TRBJ1-2 TRBD1 TRBV29-1 NA CSVLLDREVGYTF TGCAGCGTACTCCTTGACAGGGAGGTTGGCTACACCTTC
TRBJ2-1 TRBD2 TRBV14 NA CASSQDLAGGEQFF TGTGCCAGCAGCCAAGATTTGGCGGGAGGTGAGCAGTTCTTC
TRBJ2-7 NA TRBV4-1 NA CASSPSGGTGSYEQYF TGCGCCAGCAGCCCCTCAGGAGGGACCGGCTCCTACGAGCAGTACTTC
TRBJ1-2 TRBD1 TRBV27 NA CASRRDRDPILHTF TGTGCCAGCAGAAGAGACAGGGATCCTATCCTTCACACCTTC
TRBJ1-5 NA TRBV6-5 once CASIREYSNQPQHF TGTGCCAGCATCAGGGAGTATAGCAATCAGCCCCAGCATTTT
TRBJ2-3 NA TRBV3-1/TRBV3-2 NA CASSRPMGGRTDTQYF TGTGCCAGCAGCCGTCCGATGGGGGGCCGGACAGATACGCAGTATTTT